This TCR beta chain was recovered during a study of control samples from healthy donors and cancer patients. Trimming removed 6 bases from V and 1 base from J; junction bases left unmatched: 9. The CDR3 length is 14 residues. The germline gives CDR1 SQVTM, CDR2 ANQGSEA. Some clones are missing from TCRdb's copy, which holds only in-frame ones; the method was immunoSEQ multiplex PCR. The sample comprises some 94,000 clones, about 86% of which are singletons, and around 1.3% rests with the top ten. The sample was blood. The rearrangement links TRBV29-1 to TRBJ2-7, with TRBD1 matching 7 bases. The receptor was derived from a woman aged 50 to 60 in good health. CDR3 sequence: CSVVQSGGSYEQYF. The CDR3 DNA sequence: TGCAGCGTGGTCCAGTCAGGGGGTTCCTACGAGCAGTACTTC.